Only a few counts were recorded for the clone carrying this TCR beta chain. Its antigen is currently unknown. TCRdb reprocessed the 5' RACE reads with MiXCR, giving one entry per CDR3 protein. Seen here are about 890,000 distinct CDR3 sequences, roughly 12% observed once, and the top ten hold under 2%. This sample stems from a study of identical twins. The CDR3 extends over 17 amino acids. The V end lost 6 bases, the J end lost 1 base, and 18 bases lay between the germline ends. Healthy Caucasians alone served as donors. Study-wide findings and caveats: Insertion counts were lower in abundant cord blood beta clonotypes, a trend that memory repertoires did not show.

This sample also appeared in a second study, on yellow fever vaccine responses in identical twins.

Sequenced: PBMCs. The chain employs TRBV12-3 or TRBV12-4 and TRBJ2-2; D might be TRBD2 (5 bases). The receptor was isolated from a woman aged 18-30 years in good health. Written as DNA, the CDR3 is TGTGCCAGCAGCCCCCCCGGGGTAGCGCAGAACACCGGGGAGCTGTTTTTT. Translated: CASSPPGVAQNTGELFF.